Detailed here is one T cell receptor (beta chain). These data originate in a study of blood T cell repertoires in COVID-19. Trimming left V 6 bases short and J 5 bases short, with 17 bases between. The CDR3 is 14 amino acids. Germline CDR1 reads MNHEY; CDR2 reads SVGAGI. Sequencing used immunoSEQ multiplex PCR; TCRdb keeps in-frame clones, though not all of them. Among fewer than 300,000 clones listed, 80% to 95% were seen once. This clonotype was obtained from a person under 35 with COVID-19, enrolled during active disease. The V call is TRBV6-5, the J call TRBJ2-7, with TRBD2 as a possible D gene (6 bases). Sequenced input: peripheral blood. CDR3 bases: TGTGCCAGCAGACGGACGGGACTTATAAACGAGCAGTACTTC. Residues: CASRRTGLINEQYF.